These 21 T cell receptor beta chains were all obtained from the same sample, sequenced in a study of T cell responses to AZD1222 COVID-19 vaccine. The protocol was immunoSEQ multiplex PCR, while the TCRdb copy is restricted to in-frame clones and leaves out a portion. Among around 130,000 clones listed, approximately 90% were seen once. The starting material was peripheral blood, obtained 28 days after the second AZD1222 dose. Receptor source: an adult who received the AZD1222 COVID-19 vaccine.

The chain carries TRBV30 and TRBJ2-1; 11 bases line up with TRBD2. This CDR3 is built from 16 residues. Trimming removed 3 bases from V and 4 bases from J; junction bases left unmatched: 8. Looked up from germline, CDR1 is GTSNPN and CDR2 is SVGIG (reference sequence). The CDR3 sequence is CAWSNLLAGGYNEQFF. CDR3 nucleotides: TGTGCCTGGAGCAACCTCCTAGCGGGGGGTTACAATGAGCAGTTCTTC.

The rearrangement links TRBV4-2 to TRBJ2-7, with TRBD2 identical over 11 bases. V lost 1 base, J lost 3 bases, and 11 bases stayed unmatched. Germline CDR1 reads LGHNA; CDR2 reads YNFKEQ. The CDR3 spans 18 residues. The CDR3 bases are TGTGCCAGCAGCCAAGCCATGGCTAGCGGGAGGATCCTCTACGAGCAGTACTTC. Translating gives CASSQAMASGRILYEQYF.

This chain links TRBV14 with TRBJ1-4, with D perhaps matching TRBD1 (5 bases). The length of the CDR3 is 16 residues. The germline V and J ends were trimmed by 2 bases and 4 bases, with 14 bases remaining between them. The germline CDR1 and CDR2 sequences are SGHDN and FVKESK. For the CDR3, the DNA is TGTGCCAGCAGCCAATTTCGGGGACTTGGTAATGAAAAACTGTTTTTT. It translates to CASSQFRGLGNEKLFF.

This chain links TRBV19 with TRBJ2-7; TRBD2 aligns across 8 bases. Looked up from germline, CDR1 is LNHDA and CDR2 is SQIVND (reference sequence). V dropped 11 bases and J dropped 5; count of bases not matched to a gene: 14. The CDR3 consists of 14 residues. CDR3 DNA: TGTGCCTACAATCGGTGGAGCGGGAGAAACGAGCAGTACTTC. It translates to CAYNRWSGRNEQYF.

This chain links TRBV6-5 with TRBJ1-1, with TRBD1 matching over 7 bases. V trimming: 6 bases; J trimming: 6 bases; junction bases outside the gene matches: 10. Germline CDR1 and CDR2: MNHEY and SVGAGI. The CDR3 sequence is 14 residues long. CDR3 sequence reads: CASSRRGGLAEAFF. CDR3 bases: TGTGCCAGCAGCCGCAGGGGGGGCTTGGCTGAAGCTTTCTTT.

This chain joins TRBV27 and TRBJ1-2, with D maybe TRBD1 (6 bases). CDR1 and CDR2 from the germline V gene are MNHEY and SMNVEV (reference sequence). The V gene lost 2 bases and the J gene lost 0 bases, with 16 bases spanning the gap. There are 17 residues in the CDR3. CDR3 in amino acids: CASSLRGAGVANYGYTF. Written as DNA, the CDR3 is TGTGCCAGCAGTTTAAGGGGAGCAGGGGTAGCTAACTATGGCTACACCTTC.

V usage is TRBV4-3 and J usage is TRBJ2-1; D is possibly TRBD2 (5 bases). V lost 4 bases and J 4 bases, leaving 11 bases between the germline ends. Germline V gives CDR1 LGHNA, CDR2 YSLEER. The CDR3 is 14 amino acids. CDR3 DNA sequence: TGCGCCAGCAGCCTTACGGGGAATTACAATGAGCAGTTCTTC. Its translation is CASSLTGNYNEQFF.

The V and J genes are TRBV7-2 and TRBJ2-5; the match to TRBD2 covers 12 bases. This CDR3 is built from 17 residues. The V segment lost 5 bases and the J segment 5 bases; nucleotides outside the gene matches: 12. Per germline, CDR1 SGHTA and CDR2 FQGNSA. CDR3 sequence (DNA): TGTGCCAGCAGCCTACCCTCTAGCGGGAGGGGGAGGGAGACCCAGTACTTC. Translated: CASSLPSSGRGRETQYF. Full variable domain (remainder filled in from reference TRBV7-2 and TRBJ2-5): GAGVSQSPSNKVTEKGKDVELRCDPISGHTALYWYRQSLGQGLEFLIYFQGNSAPDKSGLPSDRFSAERTGGSVSTLTIQRTQQEDSAVYLCASSLPSSGRGRETQYFGPGTRLLVL.

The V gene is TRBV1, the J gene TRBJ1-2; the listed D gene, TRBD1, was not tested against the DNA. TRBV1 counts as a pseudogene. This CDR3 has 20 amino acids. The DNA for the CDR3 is TGCACCAGCAGCCAGCTCAGCGGAGGTCCGGTGACAGGGGCCGAGCATGGCTACACCTTC. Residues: CTSSQLSGGPVTGAEHGYTF.

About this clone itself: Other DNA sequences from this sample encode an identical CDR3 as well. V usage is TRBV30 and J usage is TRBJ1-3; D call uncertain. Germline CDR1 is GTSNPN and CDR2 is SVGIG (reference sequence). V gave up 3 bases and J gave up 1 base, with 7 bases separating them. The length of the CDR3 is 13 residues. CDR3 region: CAWSFGSGNTIYF. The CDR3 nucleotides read TGTGCCTGGAGCTTTGGTTCTGGAAACACCATATATTTT. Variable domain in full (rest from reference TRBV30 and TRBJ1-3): SQTIHQWPATLVQPVGSPLSLECTVEGTSNPNLYWYRQAAGRGLQLLFYSVGIGQISSEVPQNLSASRPQDRQFILSSKKLLLSDSGFYLCAWSFGSGNTIYFGEGSWLTVV.

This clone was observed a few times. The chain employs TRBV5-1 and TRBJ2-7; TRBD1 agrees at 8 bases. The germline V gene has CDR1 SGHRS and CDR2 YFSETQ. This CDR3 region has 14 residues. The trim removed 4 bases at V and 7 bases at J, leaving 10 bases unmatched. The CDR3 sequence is CASSPGQVEVEQYF. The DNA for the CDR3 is TGCGCCAGCAGCCCGGGACAGGTCGAGGTGGAGCAGTACTTC.

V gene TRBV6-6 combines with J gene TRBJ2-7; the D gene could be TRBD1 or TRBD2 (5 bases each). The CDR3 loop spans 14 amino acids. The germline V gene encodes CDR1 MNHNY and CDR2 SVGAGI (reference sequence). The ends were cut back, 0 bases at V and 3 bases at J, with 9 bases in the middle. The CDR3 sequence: CASSYSRDRYEQYF. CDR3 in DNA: TGTGCCAGCAGTTACTCTCGGGACCGCTACGAGCAGTACTTC.

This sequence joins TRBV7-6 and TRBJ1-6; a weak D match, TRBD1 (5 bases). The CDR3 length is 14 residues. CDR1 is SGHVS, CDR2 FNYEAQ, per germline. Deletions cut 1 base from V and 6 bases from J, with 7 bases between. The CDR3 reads CASSLGQSNSPLHF. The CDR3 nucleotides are TGTGCCAGCAGCTTAGGACAGAGTAATTCACCCCTCCACTTT.

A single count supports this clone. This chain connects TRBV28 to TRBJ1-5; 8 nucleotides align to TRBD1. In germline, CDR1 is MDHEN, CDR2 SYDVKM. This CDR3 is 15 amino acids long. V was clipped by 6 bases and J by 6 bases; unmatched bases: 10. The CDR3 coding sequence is TGTGCCAGCAGGCTAGACAGGGGACTTGGTCAGCCCCAGCATTTT. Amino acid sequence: CASRLDRGLGQPQHF.

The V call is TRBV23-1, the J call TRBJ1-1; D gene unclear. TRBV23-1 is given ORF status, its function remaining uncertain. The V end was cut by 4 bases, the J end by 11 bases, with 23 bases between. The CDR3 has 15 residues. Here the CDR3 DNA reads TGCGCCAGCAGTCCAACAGCCCCCGAGCGTCTTGGGGCTTTCTTT. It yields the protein CASSPTAPERLGAFF.

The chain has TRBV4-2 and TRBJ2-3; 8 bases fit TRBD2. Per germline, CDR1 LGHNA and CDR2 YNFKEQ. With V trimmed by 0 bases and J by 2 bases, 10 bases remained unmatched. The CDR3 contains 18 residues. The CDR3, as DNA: TGTGCCAGCAGCCAAGATTTTTTTGCGGGGGGCCCCACAGATACGCAGTATTTT. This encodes CASSQDFFAGGPTDTQYF.

CDR3 bases: TGTGCCAGCAGTGGCTCGACAAACACCGGGGAGCTGTTTTTT. It specifies CASSGSTNTGELFF. The chain couples TRBV7-2 to TRBJ2-2; D is uncertain. The V gene's germline CDR1 is SGHTA and CDR2 FQGNSA. There are 14 residues in the CDR3. Trimming pared 6 bases from V and 2 bases from J, leaving 10 bases between.

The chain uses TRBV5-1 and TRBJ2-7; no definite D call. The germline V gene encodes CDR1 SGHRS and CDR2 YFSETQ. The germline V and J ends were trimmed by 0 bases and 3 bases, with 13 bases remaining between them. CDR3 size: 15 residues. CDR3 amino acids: CASSLGGVKIYEQYF. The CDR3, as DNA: TGCGCCAGCAGCTTGGGTGGGGTCAAGATCTACGAGCAGTACTTC.

CDR3: CASSQGQGVSGNTIYF. As DNA, the CDR3 is TGTGCCAGCAGCCAAGGACAGGGGGTCTCTGGAAACACCATATATTTT. This chain joins TRBV3-1 (or the pseudogene TRBV3-2) and TRBJ1-3; 9 bases agree with TRBD1. V dropped 1 base and J dropped 0; count of bases not matched to a gene: 1. The CDR3 has 16 residues. Germline V CDR1 and CDR2: LGHDT, YNNKEL (reference sequence).

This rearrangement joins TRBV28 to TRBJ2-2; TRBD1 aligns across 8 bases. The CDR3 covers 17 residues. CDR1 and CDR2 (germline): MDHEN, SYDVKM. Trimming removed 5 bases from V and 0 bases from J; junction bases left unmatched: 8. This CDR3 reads CASSRWTGRTNTGELFF. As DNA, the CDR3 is TGTGCCAGCAGTCGGTGGACAGGGAGGACGAACACCGGGGAGCTGTTTTTT. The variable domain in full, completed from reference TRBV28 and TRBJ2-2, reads DVKVTQSSRYLVKRTGEKVFLECVQDMDHENMFWYRQDPGLGLRLIYFSYDVKMKEKGDIPEGYSVSREKKERFSLILESASTNQTSMYLCASSRWTGRTNTGELFFGEGSRLTVL.

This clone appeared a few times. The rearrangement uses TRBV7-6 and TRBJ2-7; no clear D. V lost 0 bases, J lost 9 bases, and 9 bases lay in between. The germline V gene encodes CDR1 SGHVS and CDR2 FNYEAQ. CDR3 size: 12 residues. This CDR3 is CASSLAVGTQYF. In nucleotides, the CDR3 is TGTGCCAGCAGCTTAGCGGTCGGCACGCAGTACTTC.